The 11 T cell receptor beta chains presented below share a single source sample, sequenced in a study of OX40 agonist ivuxolimab in advanced cancers. This table comes from immunoSEQ multiplex PCR, and its TCRdb copy is limited to in-frame clones, with some not included. The sample holds about 94,000 clones; over 75% are singletons and the top ten take about 0.3%. The specimen was CD4+ or CD8+ T cells sorted from blood, collected in a trial of the OX40 agonist ivuxolimab. These receptors came from an adult with an advanced solid tumor such as melanoma, head and neck, liver or kidney cancer.

This clone appeared once. The genes are TRBV11-3 and TRBJ2-3; D might be TRBD1 (6 bases). The CDR3 consists of 15 residues. Trimming took off 2 bases at V and 2 bases at J, with 11 bases between the two ends. Germline V gene data show CDR1 as SGHNT and CDR2 as YENEEA. For the CDR3, the DNA is TGTGCCAGCAGCTTATCGGACAGACACACAGATACGCAGTATTTT. Translating gives CASSLSDRHTDTQYF.

The J gene is TRBJ1-6, the V gene TRBV19, with D possibly being TRBD1 (5 bases). V gave up 5 bases and J gave up 5 bases, with 13 bases separating them. CDR3 length: 15 amino acids. Per germline, CDR1 LNHDA and CDR2 SQIVND (reference sequence). CDR3 loop: CASSPQAQDNSPLHF. CDR3 bases: TGTGCCAGTAGTCCCCAGGCACAGGATAATTCACCCCTCCACTTT.

This clone has a handful of counts. The chain carries TRBV19 and TRBJ1-6; tentative D call: TRBD1 (6 bases). V dropped 6 bases and J dropped 5 bases, with 17 bases sitting between them. CDR1 and CDR2 from the germline V gene are LNHDA and SQIVND (reference sequence). The CDR3 is 16 residues long. CDR3 region: CASSSLGTPDNSPLHF. In DNA form, the CDR3 reads TGTGCCAGTAGCAGCCTCGGGACACCCGATAATTCACCCCTCCACTTT.

The rearrangement links TRBV15 to TRBJ2-4; TRBD1 agrees at 8 bases. The germline V gene has CDR1 LNHNV and CDR2 YYDKDF (reference sequence). With 2 bases clipped from V and 3 bases from J, the junction kept 6 bases outside the gene matches. The CDR3 has 16 residues. CDR3 in amino acids: CATSRPGQGGKNIQYF. CDR3 coding DNA: TGTGCCACCAGCAGACCAGGACAGGGCGGCAAAAACATTCAGTACTTC.

This clone is a singleton in its sample. V is TRBV6-6 and J is TRBJ2-5; 14 bases map to TRBD2. The CDR3 contains 16 residues. V shed 9 bases, J shed 5 bases, and the junction held 11 bases outside the gene matches. Germline V gene lookup returns CDR1 MNHNY and CDR2 SVGAGI (reference sequence). CDR3 protein: CASRGRTSGGRETQYF. The CDR3 coding sequence is TGTGCCAGTAGGGGCCGGACTAGCGGGGGGAGGGAGACCCAGTACTTC.

The rearrangement joins TRBV6-5 to TRBJ1-5, with 7 bases aligning to TRBD1. The V segment lost 7 bases and the J segment 10 bases; nucleotides outside the gene matches: 10. The CDR3 covers 13 residues. Looked up from germline, CDR1 is MNHEY and CDR2 is SVGAGI. CDR3 sequence reads: CASTLKQGSPQHF. The CDR3 DNA reads as TGTGCCAGCACCTTGAAACAGGGGTCCCCCCAGCATTTT.

The chain is built from TRBV7-9 and TRBJ1-1; 7 bases are shared with TRBD1. The CDR3 has 13 amino acids. CDR1 is SEHNR and CDR2 is FQNEAQ in the germline V gene (reference sequence). V lost 7 bases and J lost 2; bases outside the gene matches: 4. CDR3 amino acids: CASTGTANTEAFF. Written as DNA, the CDR3 is TGTGCCAGCACGGGGACAGCAAACACTGAAGCTTTCTTT.

The gene calls are TRBV5-4 and TRBJ2-1, with D maybe TRBD1 (6 bases). Between the trimmed V and J ends, which lost 0 bases and 3 bases, there was a span of 10 bases. From germline, CDR1 is SGHNT and CDR2 YYREEE (reference sequence). The CDR3 runs 15 residues. The CDR3 spells CASSLGQGFYNEQFF. The CDR3 DNA is TGTGCCAGCAGCTTGGGTCAGGGGTTCTACAATGAGCAGTTCTTC.

The count of this clone is one. This chain uses TRBV19 with TRBJ1-1; 8 bases agree with TRBD1. The V segment lost 1 base and the J segment 7 bases; nucleotides outside the gene matches: 8. The CDR3 sequence is 15 residues long. Germline values: CDR1 LNHDA, CDR2 SQIVND (reference sequence). The CDR3, as DNA: TGTGCCAGTAGTATAGGTCAGGGGGCGCGAAGTGAAGCTTTCTTT. This encodes CASSIGQGARSEAFF.

In its sample, this clone was seen once. This chain uses TRBV27 with TRBJ1-2, with a tentative D call TRBD1 (5 bases). V was clipped by 0 bases and J by 0 bases, with 11 bases between them. The germline V gene encodes CDR1 MNHEY and CDR2 SMNVEV (reference sequence). This CDR3 spans 16 amino acids. The CDR3 region has the DNA TGTGCCAGCAGTTTATCTTGGACATCTACTAACTATGGCTACACCTTC. Its protein is CASSLSWTSTNYGYTF.

The genes are TRBV7-2 and TRBJ2-7, with 7 bases aligning to TRBD1. Looked up from germline, CDR1 is SGHTA and CDR2 is FQGNSA. V was pared by 5 bases and J by 2 bases, with 9 bases of the junction left unmatched. The CDR3 is made up of 15 amino acids. The CDR3 loop is CASSRQGPSTYEQYF. CDR3 nucleotide sequence: TGTGCCAGCAGCCGACAGGGCCCAAGTACCTACGAGCAGTACTTC. Supplemented by reference TRBV7-2 and TRBJ2-7, the full variable domain reads GAGVSQSPSNKVTEKGKDVELRCDPISGHTALYWYRQSLGQGLEFLIYFQGNSAPDKSGLPSDRFSAERTGGSVSTLTIQRTQQEDSAVYLCASSRQGPSTYEQYFGPGTRLTVT.